The clone carrying this T cell receptor (beta chain) turned up a few times. The target antigen is unknown. The data belong to a study of T cell repertoires in cytomegalovirus infection. Whole-study context: Public TCR beta signature analysis indicated the presence of both CMV infection and matching HLA type.

V dropped 4 bases and J dropped 0 bases, with 10 bases sitting between them. There are 14 residues in the CDR3. Germline V gene lookup returns CDR1 DFQATT and CDR2 SNEGSKA (reference sequence). Study-wide results and caveats: Cumulative public TCR beta family frequency identified carriers of CMV plus the relevant HLA. CMV-specific TCR beta clonotypes restricted by HLA-C were the ones dominating the ex vivo response.

TCRdb fed the reads into MiXCR, producing one record per CDR3 protein. Of about 100,000 distinct CDR3 sequences listed, around 22% are singletons. The genes are TRBV20-1 and TRBJ2-1, with unresolved D. This TCR came from a human donor in good health (CMV status not recorded). Some clones in this sample may be carry-over from other donors' samples. Sequencing was carried out using CD8+ T cells from PBMCs. The CDR3 loop is CSAIPPPSYNEQFF. The CDR3 DNA sequence: TGCAGTGCTATCCCCCCCCCCTCCTACAATGAGCAGTTCTTC.